This entry lists 23 T cell receptor beta chains sequenced from one sample in a study of T cell changes during pregnancy in multiple sclerosis. Clones were read by immunoSEQ multiplex PCR, and TCRdb kept only the in-frame ones, dropping some. The sample lists some 64,000 clones; less than 95% were seen once. This specimen was peripheral blood, taken in the second trimester of pregnancy. The receptors shown here come from a female donor in good health, enrolled as a control in a pregnancy study.

This chain links TRBV6-5 with TRBJ2-5, with 13 bases fitting TRBD2. This CDR3 has 14 residues. With 6 bases clipped from V and 9 bases from J, the junction kept 7 bases outside the gene matches. Germline CDR1 MNHEY, CDR2 SVGAGI. The CDR3 is CASRLAGGIMAQYF. The CDR3 DNA sequence: TGTGCCAGCAGACTAGCGGGGGGGATAATGGCCCAGTACTTC.

Remarks on this clone: Sequence at one end of the junction differs from germline and may be a read error. The CDR3 nucleotides are TGTGCTAGCAGCCCACTGACAGGGGGAAACGAGCAGTACTTC. Translated: CASSPLTGGNEQYF. V and J are TRBV7-7 and TRBJ2-7, with TRBD1 matching over 9 bases. The CDR3 is 14 amino acids. Germline V gene data show CDR1 as SSHAT and CDR2 as FNYEAQ (reference sequence).

This chain links TRBV4-2 with TRBJ2-3; 11 bases align to TRBD2. Germline CDR1 is LGHNA and CDR2 is YNFKEQ. J gave up 5 bases and V 3 bases, and 13 bases lay outside the gene matches. The CDR3 totals 18 residues. The CDR3 nucleotides read TGTGCCAGCAGCCAGCCCGCGGGGGCTAGCGGGGGGCAAGATACGCAGTATTTT. It is translated as CASSQPAGASGGQDTQYF.

V usage is TRBV7-3 and J usage is TRBJ2-3; D unclear. CDR1 and CDR2 from the germline V gene are SGHTA and FQGTGA. The CDR3 has 12 amino acids. Trimming took off 4 bases at V and 3 bases at J, with 5 bases between the two ends. CDR3: CASSSLTDTQYF. DNA for the CDR3: TGTGCCAGCAGCTCATTGACAGATACGCAGTATTTT. The complete variable domain, with remaining parts taken from reference TRBV7-3 and TRBJ2-3, reads GAGVSQTPSNKVTEKGKYVELRCDPISGHTALYWYRQSLGQGPEFLIYFQGTGAADDSGLPNDRFFAVRPEGSVSTLKIQRTERGDSAVYLCASSSLTDTQYFGPGTRLTVL.

This clone was detected once. The chain uses TRBV6-5 and TRBJ1-3; the D is unclear. CDR3 length: 16 residues. Germline CDR1 is MNHEY and CDR2 is SVGAGI. V was trimmed by 1 base and J by 4 bases, leaving 14 bases between them. The CDR3 loop reads CASSYFGGVSGNTIYF. The CDR3 bases are TGTGCCAGCAGTTACTTTGGCGGGGTCTCAGGAAACACCATATATTTT.

V usage is TRBV9 and J usage is TRBJ2-7; weak D call: TRBD1 (5 bases). The length of the CDR3 is 15 residues. V lost 4 bases, J lost 0 bases, and 14 bases lay in between. CDR1 and CDR2 from the germline V gene are SGDLS and YYNGEE. The CDR3 spells CASSPLGAASYEQYF. The CDR3 nucleotides read TGTGCCAGCAGCCCCTTAGGGGCGGCCTCCTACGAGCAGTACTTC.

The chain recombines TRBV7-2 with TRBJ1-1; no definite D call. The CDR3 contains 16 residues. CDR1 is SGHTA and CDR2 is FQGNSA in the germline V gene. Trimming pared 6 bases from V and 0 bases from J, leaving 17 bases between. CDR3: CASSPAVWIMNTEAFF. Here the CDR3 DNA reads TGTGCCAGCAGTCCGGCGGTTTGGATTATGAACACTGAAGCTTTCTTT.

The chain is built from TRBV30 and TRBJ1-2; 8 bases are shared with TRBD1. Trimming at V came to 1 base and at J to 7 bases, leaving 8 bases not matched to a gene. The CDR3 contains 14 residues. Germline V gives CDR1 GTSNPN, CDR2 SVGIG (reference sequence). In DNA, the CDR3 is TGTGCCTGGAGTGGGGACAGGTTAGCGGGTGGCTACACCTTC. This sequence encodes CAWSGDRLAGGYTF.

J is TRBJ2-7 and V is TRBV7-8; possible D gene TRBD2, 7 bases. V was cut by 6 bases and J by 7 bases, with 22 bases left in between. Germline CDR1 reads SGHVS; CDR2 reads FQNEAQ. CDR3 length equals 15 residues. CDR3 in DNA: TGTGCCAGCAGGGCCGCCGAGGCGGGGGCGGGTGAGCAGTACTTC. Protein sequence: CASRAAEAGAGEQYF.

This CDR3 reads CASSFRVTGFARGREQYF. The CDR3 DNA reads TGTGCCAGCAGTTTTCGTGTGACCGGGTTTGCCAGGGGGAGAGAGCAGTACTTC. V usage is TRBV28 and J usage is TRBJ2-7, with 7 bases aligning to TRBD1. From germline, CDR1 is MDHEN and CDR2 SYDVKM. V was clipped by 3 bases and J by 7 bases; unmatched bases: 21. This CDR3 region has 18 residues.

The J gene is TRBJ2-5, the V gene TRBV5-4; 8 bases fit TRBD1. With V trimmed by 2 bases and J by 4 bases, 10 bases remained unmatched. The CDR3 has 16 amino acids. CDR1 is SGHNT and CDR2 is YYREEE in the germline V gene (reference sequence). The CDR3: CASSLGGTGGRETQYF. The CDR3 nucleotides read TGTGCCAGCAGCTTAGGCGGCACAGGGGGTAGAGAGACCCAGTACTTC.

This clone was seen a single time. This chain uses TRBV6-5 with TRBJ2-7, with a tentative D call TRBD2 (6 bases). Germline V CDR1 and CDR2: MNHEY, SVGAGI. The CDR3 loop spans 15 amino acids. The V end lost 4 bases, the J end lost 4 bases, and 17 bases lay between the germline ends. The CDR3 reads CASSSYPGLQYEQYF. In DNA form, the CDR3 reads TGTGCCAGCAGTTCCTATCCGGGACTCCAATACGAGCAGTACTTC.

The chain combines TRBV15 with TRBJ2-7; D gene uncertain. CDR1 LNHNV and CDR2 YYDKDF come from the germline V gene (reference sequence). The V end lost 5 bases, the J end lost 1 base, and 9 bases lay between the germline ends. CDR3 length: 13 residues. The CDR3, as DNA: TGTGCCACCAGCCGCCAGTCGTCCTACGAGCAGTACTTC. Protein sequence: CATSRQSSYEQYF.

This sequence joins TRBV5-5 and TRBJ1-5; D is unresolved. The CDR3 is 15 residues long. From germline, CDR1 is SGHKS and CDR2 YYEKEE (reference sequence). V was clipped by 2 bases and J by 0 bases, with 9 bases between them. The CDR3 here is CASSFGVNSNQPQHF. CDR3 coding DNA: TGTGCCAGCAGCTTCGGGGTCAATAGCAATCAGCCCCAGCATTTT.

In this sample, this clone turned up a few times. The chain combines TRBV13 with TRBJ2-2; a possible D gene is TRBD1 (6 bases). Germline values: CDR1 PRHDT, CDR2 FYEKMQ (reference sequence). There are 14 residues in the CDR3. The V and J ends lost 4 bases and 5 bases respectively, with 11 bases between them. CDR3 in DNA: TGTGCCAGCAGCTGGTACACAGGGACCGGGGAGCTGTTTTTT. It translates to CASSWYTGTGELFF.

The gene calls are TRBV25-1 and TRBJ1-2; 9 bases match TRBD1. The V gene end was trimmed by 3 bases and the J gene end by 6 bases; junction bases not matched to a gene: 5. This CDR3 spans 14 amino acids. CDR1 MGHDK and CDR2 SYGVNS come from the germline V gene. This CDR3 reads CASSETGGRDGYTF. As DNA, the CDR3 is TGTGCCAGCAGTGAGACAGGGGGTCGGGATGGCTACACCTTC.

J is TRBJ2-7 and V is TRBV7-9; D remains ambiguous. With 5 bases removed from V and 0 bases from J, the gap between germline ends came to 14 bases. In germline, CDR1 is SEHNR, CDR2 FQNEAQ (reference sequence). The CDR3 is 15 amino acids. The CDR3 bases are TGTGCCAGCAGCGACCCCACTAAAAGCTCCTACGAGCAGTACTTC. Its protein is CASSDPTKSSYEQYF.

The CDR3 DNA follows: TGCGCCAGCAGCCATCCCAATCCTATATATCCCAAATCCGATTTTTATGGCTACACCTTC. Protein sequence: CASSHPNPIYPKSDFYGYTF. The V call is TRBV4-1, the J call TRBJ1-2; unclear D gene. Trimming stripped 3 bases from V and 5 bases from J, with 31 bases between. The V gene's germline CDR1 is MGHRA and CDR2 YSYEKL. This CDR3 is built from 20 residues.

The chain uses TRBV6-5 and TRBJ1-1, with D perhaps matching TRBD1 (5 bases). V lost 4 bases, J lost 8 bases, and 8 bases lay in between. The length of the CDR3 is 11 residues. Germline V gene lookup returns CDR1 MNHEY and CDR2 SVGAGI. CDR3 protein: CASSFQGEAFF. The DNA for the CDR3 is TGTGCCAGCAGTTTTCAGGGAGAAGCTTTCTTT.

In this sample, this clone turned up once. V and J are TRBV5-1 and TRBJ1-2; 8 bases align to TRBD1. The CDR3 runs to 14 residues. The ends lost 4 bases at V and 3 bases at J; junction bases unmatched: 5. Germline CDR1 SGHRS, CDR2 YFSETQ. This CDR3 reads CASSRTGSDYGYTF. The CDR3 coding sequence is TGCGCCAGCAGCCGGACAGGGTCCGACTATGGCTACACCTTC.

This rearrangement joins TRBV28 to TRBJ2-2; D gene unclear. The CDR3 contains 15 residues. CDR1 MDHEN and CDR2 SYDVKM come from the germline V gene. Trimming took 3 bases from V and 4 from J, leaving 12 bases between them. The CDR3 nucleotides read TGTGCCAGCAGTTTTAGTCCTGTCTCCACCGGGGAGCTGTTTTTT. Translated, it gives CASSFSPVSTGELFF.

The V and J genes are TRBV5-1 and TRBJ1-6; D is ambiguous. CDR1 is SGHRS, CDR2 YFSETQ, per germline. There are 14 residues in the CDR3. V lost 1 base to trimming and J lost 8 bases, with 10 bases between them. CDR3 loop: CASSLRRADSPLHF. Here the CDR3 DNA reads TGCGCCAGCAGCTTGAGGAGAGCGGATTCACCCCTCCACTTT.

This chain connects TRBV27 to TRBJ2-5, with D possibly being TRBD1 (6 bases). V was shortened by 9 bases and J by 5 bases, with 10 bases between the two germline ends. In germline, CDR1 is MNHEY, CDR2 SMNVEV (reference sequence). The CDR3 runs 11 residues. Written as DNA, the CDR3 is TGTGCCAGTCAGGGGCTGGAGACCCAGTACTTC. Its protein product is CASQGLETQYF.